Here is one T cell receptor (beta chain) with its context. The antigen remains undetermined. Treg sorting used a CD4+CD25+CD127-/low gate. The study's findings and limits: Tumor memory CD4+ T cell TCR gene usage clustered with blood and lymph node memory CD4+ cells and lymph node naive CD4+ cells. Greatest tumor Treg TCR overlap was with tumor naive CD4+ cells.

TCRdb reprocessed the 5' RACE reads with MiXCR, giving one entry per CDR3 protein. The sample holds roughly 9,900 distinct CDR3 sequences, 34% seen once. The clonotype originates from a female donor with breast cancer. The sample was Tregs sorted from blood.

The CDR3 DNA reads TGTGCCAGCGAAGAACAGGGGAGCACAGATACGCAGTATTTT. This gives the protein CASEEQGSTDTQYF. V gene TRBV6-2 or TRBV6-3 combines with J gene TRBJ2-3; TRBD1 agrees at 7 bases. The CDR3 is 14 residues long. V lost 8 bases, J lost 0 bases, and 5 bases stayed unmatched. Germline CDR1 MNHEY, CDR2 SVGEGT.